These 9 T cell receptor beta chains came from one sample sequenced in a study of human T cells and chemical hapten exposure. As for time point: patch test 1, 2 weeks after DPC sensitization. Treatment of the sample: therapeutic diphenylcyclopropenone sensitization with weekly scalp DPC. A single record per CDR3 protein comes from TCRdb applying MiXCR to the RACE reads. This sample has around 50,000 distinct CDR3 sequences; approximately 8.6% occur once, and the top ten carry about 14%. Specimen: whole blood, collected in connection with sensitization to the hapten diphenylcyclopropenone (DPC). The receptors shown here come from a woman aged 40 to 50 with alopecia areata. Some clones in this sample may be carry-over from other donors' samples.

The CDR3 DNA reads TGTGCCAGTTCGTTCAGCGGGGGGCGAAATGAGCAGTTCTTC. Its translation: CASSFSGGRNEQFF. This chain joins TRBV19 and TRBJ2-1, with TRBD2 matching 9 bases. Germline V CDR1 and CDR2: LNHDA, SQIVND (reference sequence). The V segment lost 8 bases and the J segment 7 bases; nucleotides outside the gene matches: 9. The CDR3 is 14 residues long.

This clonotype was recorded many times. The chain employs TRBV7-9 and TRBJ2-2, with a possible D match to TRBD1 (6 bases). V lost 4 bases, J lost 1 base, and 10 bases lay in between. Germline CDR1 is SEHNR and CDR2 is FQNEAQ (reference sequence). The CDR3 contains 15 residues. The CDR3: CASSSSGQNTGELFF. The CDR3, as DNA: TGTGCCAGCAGCTCGTCGGGACAGAACACCGGGGAGCTGTTTTTT.

The rearrangement links TRBV29-1 to TRBJ1-1, with D unclear. This CDR3 comprises 13 residues. CDR1 is SQVTM, CDR2 ANQGSEA, per germline. V lost 3 bases and J lost 0, with 8 bases in between. The CDR3 bases are TGCAGCGTTGAGTCAGGTGTGAACACTGAAGCTTTCTTT. Amino acids: CSVESGVNTEAFF.

This clonotype has just a few counts. The chain is built from TRBV19 and TRBJ2-7, with a weak D call TRBD1 (5 bases). The V end lost 3 bases, the J end lost 3 bases, and 9 bases lay between the germline ends. CDR1 is LNHDA and CDR2 is SQIVND in the germline V gene (reference sequence). The CDR3 runs to 13 residues. CDR3 in DNA: TGTGCCAGTAGTATCGGACACAACTACGAGCAGTACTTC. Translating gives CASSIGHNYEQYF.

The sample holds many counts of this clonotype. The chain couples TRBV7-8 to TRBJ2-5; TRBD1 aligns across 7 bases. V lost 0 bases and J lost 4; bases outside the gene matches: 8. CDR1 and CDR2 from the germline V gene are SGHVS and FQNEAQ. The CDR3 spans 16 residues. CDR3 DNA: TGTGCCAGCAGCTTAGCAACAGGGGAAACTCGAGAGACCCAGTACTTC. Encoded protein: CASSLATGETRETQYF. Using reference TRBV7-8 and TRBJ2-5 for the parts outside the CDR3, the full variable domain is GAGVSQSPRYKVAKRGQDVALRCDPISGHVSLFWYQQALGQGPEFLTYFQNEAQLDKSGLPSDRFFAERPEGSVSTLKIQRTQQEDSAVYLCASSLATGETRETQYFGPGTRLLVL.

By sample share, this clonotype is large (0.1 to 1%). The chain combines TRBV28 with TRBJ2-7, with D possibly TRBD2 on 5 matching bases. The CDR3 spans 14 residues. Germline CDR1 is MDHEN and CDR2 is SYDVKM. With 2 bases removed from V and 4 bases from J, the gap between germline ends came to 12 bases. The CDR3 DNA reads as TGTGCCAGCAGTTTAGGAGGCAATGGGTACGAGCAGTACTTC. This translates into CASSLGGNGYEQYF.

There are a few counts of this clonotype. This sequence joins TRBV12-3 or TRBV12-4 and TRBJ1-2; tentatively, D is TRBD1 (5 bases). Between the trimmed V and J ends, which lost 5 bases and 10 bases, there was a span of 14 bases. The CDR3 length is 12 residues. The CDR3 DNA is TGTGCCAGCAGTGTAAGACGGGACGACTACACCTTC. Residues: CASSVRRDDYTF.

This chain uses TRBV2 with TRBJ2-3; the D gene could be TRBD1 or TRBD2 (6 bases each). Trimming cost V 5 bases and J 5 bases, with 17 bases left between them. The germline V gene encodes CDR1 SNHLY and CDR2 FYNNEI. The CDR3 runs to 15 residues. The CDR3 nucleotides are TGTGCCAGCAGTAATTTGAACGGGGGCGAAGATACGCAGTATTTT. Protein sequence: CASSNLNGGEDTQYF. Full variable domain (rest looked up from reference TRBV2 and TRBJ2-3): EPEVTQTPSHQVTQMGQEVILRCVPISNHLYFYWYRQILGQKVEFLVSFYNNEISEKSEIFDDQFSVERPDGSNFTLKIRSTKLEDSAMYFCASSNLNGGEDTQYFGPGTRLTVL.

This clonotype was recorded many times. This chain connects TRBV6-6 to TRBJ2-1, with 9 bases identical to TRBD2. V was pared by 2 bases and J by 9 bases, with 11 bases of the junction left unmatched. CDR1 is MNHNY and CDR2 is SVGAGI in the germline V gene (reference sequence). There are 16 residues in the CDR3. CDR3 loop: CASSYIAAGGYSEQFF. The DNA for the CDR3 is TGTGCCAGCAGTTACATTGCAGCGGGGGGCTATAGTGAGCAGTTCTTC.